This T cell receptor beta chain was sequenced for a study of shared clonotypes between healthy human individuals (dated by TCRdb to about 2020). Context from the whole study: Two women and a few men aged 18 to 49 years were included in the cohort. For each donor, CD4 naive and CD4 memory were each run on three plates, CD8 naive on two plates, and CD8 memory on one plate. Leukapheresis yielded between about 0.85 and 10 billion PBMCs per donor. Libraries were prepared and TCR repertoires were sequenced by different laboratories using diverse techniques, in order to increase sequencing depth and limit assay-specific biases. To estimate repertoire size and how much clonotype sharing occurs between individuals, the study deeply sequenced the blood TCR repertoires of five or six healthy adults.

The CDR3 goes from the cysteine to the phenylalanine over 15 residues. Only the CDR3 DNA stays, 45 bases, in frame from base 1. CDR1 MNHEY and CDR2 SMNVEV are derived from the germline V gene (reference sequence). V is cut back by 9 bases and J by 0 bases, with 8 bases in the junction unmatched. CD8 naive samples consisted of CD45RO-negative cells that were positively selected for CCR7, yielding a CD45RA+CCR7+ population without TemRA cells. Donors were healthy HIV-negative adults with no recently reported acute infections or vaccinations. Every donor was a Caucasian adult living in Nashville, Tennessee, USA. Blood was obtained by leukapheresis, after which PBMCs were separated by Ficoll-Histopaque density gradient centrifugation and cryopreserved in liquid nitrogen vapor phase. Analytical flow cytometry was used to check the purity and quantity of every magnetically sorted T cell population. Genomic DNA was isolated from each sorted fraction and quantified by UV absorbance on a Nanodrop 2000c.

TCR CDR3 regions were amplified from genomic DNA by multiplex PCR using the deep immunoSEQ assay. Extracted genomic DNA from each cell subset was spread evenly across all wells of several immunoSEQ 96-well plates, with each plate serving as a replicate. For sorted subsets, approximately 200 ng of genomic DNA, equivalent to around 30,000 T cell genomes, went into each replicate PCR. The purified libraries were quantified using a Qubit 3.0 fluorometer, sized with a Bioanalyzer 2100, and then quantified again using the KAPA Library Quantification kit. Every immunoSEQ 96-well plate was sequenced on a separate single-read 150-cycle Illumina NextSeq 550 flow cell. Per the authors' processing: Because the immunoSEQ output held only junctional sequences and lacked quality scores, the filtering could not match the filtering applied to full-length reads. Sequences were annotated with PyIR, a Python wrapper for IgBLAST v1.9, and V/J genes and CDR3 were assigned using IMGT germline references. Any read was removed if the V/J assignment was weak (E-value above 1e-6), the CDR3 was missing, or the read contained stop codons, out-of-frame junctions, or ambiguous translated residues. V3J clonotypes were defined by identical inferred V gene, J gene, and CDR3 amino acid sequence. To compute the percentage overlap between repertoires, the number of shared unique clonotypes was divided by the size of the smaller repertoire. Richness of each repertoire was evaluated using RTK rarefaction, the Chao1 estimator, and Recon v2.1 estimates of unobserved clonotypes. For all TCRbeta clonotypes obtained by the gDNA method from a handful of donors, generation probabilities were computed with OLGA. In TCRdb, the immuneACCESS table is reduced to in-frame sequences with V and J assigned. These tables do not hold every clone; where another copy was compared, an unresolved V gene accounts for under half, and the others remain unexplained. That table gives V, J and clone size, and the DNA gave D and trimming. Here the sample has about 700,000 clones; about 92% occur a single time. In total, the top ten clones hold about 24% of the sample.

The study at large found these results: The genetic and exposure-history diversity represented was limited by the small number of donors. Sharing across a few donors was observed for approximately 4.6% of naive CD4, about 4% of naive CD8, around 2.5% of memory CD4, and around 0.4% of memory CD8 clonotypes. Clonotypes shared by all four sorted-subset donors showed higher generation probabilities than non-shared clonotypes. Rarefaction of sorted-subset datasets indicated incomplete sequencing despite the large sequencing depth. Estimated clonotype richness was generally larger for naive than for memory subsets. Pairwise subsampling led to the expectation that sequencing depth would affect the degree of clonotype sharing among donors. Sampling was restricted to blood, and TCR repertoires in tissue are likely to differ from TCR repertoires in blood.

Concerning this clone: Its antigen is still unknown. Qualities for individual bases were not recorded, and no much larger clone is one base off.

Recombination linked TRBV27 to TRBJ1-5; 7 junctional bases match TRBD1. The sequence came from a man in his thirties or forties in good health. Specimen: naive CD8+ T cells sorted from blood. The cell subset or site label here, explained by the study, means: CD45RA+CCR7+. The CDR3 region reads CASWDRTSSNQPQHF. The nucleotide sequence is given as TGTGCCAGTTGGGACAGAACGTCTAGCAATCAGCCCCAGCATTTT.